The 10 T cell receptor beta chains below all came from one sample that was sequenced in a study of PD-L1 blockade in urothelial cancer. Sequenced by immunoSEQ multiplex PCR; TCRdb stores in-frame clones only, minus some. The table has 50,000 to 60,000 clones, around 82% seen once. This material consisted of PBMCs, taken around atezolizumab (anti-PD-L1) treatment. The receptors were gathered from a man in his forties or fifties with urothelial cancer.

This clone was observed a single time. CDR3 in DNA: TGTGCCAGCAGCTTAACCGTTACTCCCTACGAGCAGTACTTC. It is translated as CASSLTVTPYEQYF. The rearrangement joins TRBV7-3 to TRBJ2-7, with D uncertain. Per germline, CDR1 SGHTA and CDR2 FQGTGA. The ends were cut back, 0 bases at V and 2 bases at J, with 8 bases in the middle. The CDR3 is 14 residues long. Full variable domain (missing parts from reference TRBV7-3 and TRBJ2-7): GAGVSQTPSNKVTEKGKYVELRCDPISGHTALYWYRQSLGQGPEFLIYFQGTGAADDSGLPNDRFFAVRPEGSVSTLKIQRTERGDSAVYLCASSLTVTPYEQYFGPGTRLTVT.

V is TRBV5-6 and J is TRBJ1-1; TRBD1 agrees at 9 bases. Trimming cost V 2 bases and J 0 bases; bases outside gene matches: 8. Germline V gene sequence: CDR1 SGHDT, CDR2 YYEEEE. CDR3 length equals 17 residues. The CDR3 is CASSFGTGLLVNTEAFF. DNA of the CDR3: TGTGCCAGCAGCTTCGGGACAGGGCTTCTAGTGAACACTGAAGCTTTCTTT. Complete variable domain (other parts from reference TRBV5-6 and TRBJ1-1): DAGVTQSPTHLIKTRGQQVTLRCSPKSGHDTVSWYQQALGQGPQFIFQYYEEEERQRGNFPDRFSGHQFPNYSSELNVNALLLGDSALYLCASSFGTGLLVNTEAFFGQGTRLTVV.

The chain is built from TRBV11-2 and TRBJ2-7, with D maybe TRBD2 (5 bases). This CDR3 comprises 15 residues. V lost 1 base and J lost 4, with 14 bases in between. Germline V CDR1 and CDR2: SGHAT, FQNNGV. Here the CDR3 DNA reads TGTGCCAGCAGCTTAGGGGTAGCGAGAGTGTACGAGCAGTACTTC. Translated, it gives CASSLGVARVYEQYF.

The rearrangement joins TRBV9 to TRBJ2-1; possibly TRBD2 for D (6 bases). The CDR3 is made up of 14 amino acids. The ends were cut back, 3 bases at V and 12 bases at J, with 19 bases in the middle. CDR1 is SGDLS, CDR2 YYNGEE, per germline. As DNA, the CDR3 is TGTGCCAGCAGCGGGACTGTAGTGACAGCGGGGCAGTTCTTC. Translation: CASSGTVVTAGQFF.

V and J are TRBV4-2 and TRBJ2-3, with 10 nucleotides matching TRBD2. The germline CDR1 and CDR2 sequences are LGHNA and YNFKEQ. V trimming: 0 bases; J trimming: 6 bases; junction bases outside the gene matches: 12. This CDR3 is built from 18 residues. The CDR3 sequence is CASSQDGLAGGIKDTQYF. As DNA, the CDR3 is TGTGCCAGCAGCCAAGATGGGTTAGCGGGAGGCATTAAGGATACGCAGTATTTT.

In this sample, this clone turned up once. The rearrangement links TRBV7-8 to TRBJ1-4; TRBD1 matches 11 bases. Germline CDR1 and CDR2: SGHVS and FQNEAQ. The CDR3 is 18 amino acids. J was trimmed by 8 bases and V by 6 bases; bases with no gene match: 17. The CDR3 reads CASREGQGAILFGEKLFF. Written as DNA, the CDR3 is TGTGCCAGCAGGGAAGGACAGGGGGCGATCCTGTTTGGGGAAAAACTGTTTTTT.

This clone was seen only a few times. The chain joins TRBV28 to TRBJ1-3; D ambiguous. Germline CDR1 MDHEN, CDR2 SYDVKM. This CDR3 has 11 amino acids. With 6 bases removed from V and 3 bases from J, the gap between germline ends came to 3 bases. This chain's CDR3 is CASSFGNTIYF. CDR3 nucleotides: TGTGCCAGCAGCTTTGGAAACACCATATATTTT.

The CDR3 DNA follows: TGCGCCAGCGCTTCTGGGACTAGCGGGAGTGATGAGCAGTTCTTC. Its translation is CASASGTSGSDEQFF. The chain employs TRBV5-1 and TRBJ2-1, with 14 bases that match TRBD2. CDR3 length: 15 residues. The germline CDR1 and CDR2 sequences are SGHRS and YFSETQ. Trimming cost V 7 bases and J 8 bases; bases outside gene matches: 8.

This chain joins TRBV6-1 and TRBJ1-5; D call uncertain. The germline CDR1 and CDR2 sequences are MNHNS and SASEGT. Trimming took 8 bases from V and 1 from J, leaving 12 bases between them. The CDR3 has 14 amino acids. The CDR3 DNA reads as TGTGCCAGCGCCCCCCTCGGGAGCAATCAGCCCCAGCATTTT. Translation: CASAPLGSNQPQHF.

CDR3 DNA sequence: TGTGCCAGCAGTGAAGCGCGAGCGTATGGCTACACCTTC. Translating it yields CASSEARAYGYTF. The chain couples TRBV2 to TRBJ1-2; D is unclear. Trimming left V 0 bases short and J 5 bases short, with 7 bases between. The CDR3 contains 13 residues. Germline V lookup: CDR1 SNHLY, CDR2 FYNNEI.